The following is a T cell receptor (beta chain) sequence with its context. The antigen is not known. Random hexamers were used to reverse transcribe the RNA input (about 0.5 to 1 ug). Amplification of the TCR beta CDR3 was carried out by immunoSEQ multiplex PCR, which spanned a total of 54 Vbeta and 13 Jbeta segments. TCRdb re-called the immunoSEQ multiplex PCR reads through MiXCR, storing one row per CDR3 protein. The sample lists roughly 140,000 distinct CDR3 sequences; 90% to 95% were seen once. Trimming took off 4 bases at V and 4 bases at J, with 18 bases between the two ends. Germline V CDR1 and CDR2: SGHNT, YYREEE (reference sequence). The CDR3 totals 16 residues. While CD8+ and CD4+ T cells were isolated negatively, TEMRA cells were enriched by FACS. The sample belongs to a study of CD8 T cells in Susac syndrome. Study outcomes and limitations: By the study's own acknowledgment, its TCR sequencing and HLA analysis included relatively few individuals.

The sample comprised CD8+ T cells from PBMCs. The source is a human donor in good health. The genes are TRBV5-4 and TRBJ2-1; tentatively, D is TRBD2 (6 bases). CDR3 bases: TGTGCCAGCAGCCTCTTTGTGGGAGGAGGTTACAATGAGCAGTTCTTC. This sequence encodes CASSLFVGGGYNEQFF.